Listed below are T cell receptor beta chains from one sample, sequenced in a study of T cell responses to AZD1222 COVID-19 vaccine. TCRdb keeps only in-frame clones here, not all; method: immunoSEQ multiplex PCR. Of over 95,000 clones listed, about 89% were seen once; the top ten hold roughly 4.7%. Sequencing was performed on peripheral blood, taken on day 0 of AZD1222 vaccination. Receptors were obtained from an adult in good health. Both conserved end residues are part of each CDR3. The order of the fields is CDR3 length, clone size, J gene, V gene, D gene, CDR3 protein, CDR3 DNA. The D gene is left open where the match is weak. Expanded clones get a size class; other rows say once, few or many, or leave the size out.

length: 15; size: .; J: TRBJ1-4; V: TRBV5-3; D: TRBD1; CDR3: CARSCYRGEDEKLFF; DNA: TGTGCCAGAAGTTGTTACAGGGGCGAGGATGAAAAACTGTTTTTT
length: 12; size: .; J: TRBJ1-2; V: TRBV28; D: .; CDR3: CASYTGTRGYTF; DNA: TGTGCCAGCTACACCGGGACTAGGGGCTACACCTTC
length: 13; size: .; J: TRBJ1-2; V: TRBV30; D: .; CDR3: CAWSPNPNYGYTF; DNA: TGTGCCTGGAGCCCCAACCCTAACTATGGCTACACCTTC
length: 16; size: .; J: TRBJ1-4; V: TRBV4-3; D: .; CDR3: CASSQDATGGHEKLFF; DNA: TGCGCCAGCAGCCAAGATGCGACAGGAGGTCATGAAAAACTGTTTTTT
length: 12; size: .; J: TRBJ1-5; V: TRBV16; D: .; CDR3: CASSQFPQPQHF; DNA: TGTGCCAGCAGCCAATTCCCCCAGCCCCAGCATTTT
length: 11; size: .; J: TRBJ1-1; V: TRBV30; D: .; CDR3: CAWSVGGEAFF; DNA: TGTGCCTGGAGTGTAGGGGGTGAAGCTTTCTTT
length: 13; size: .; J: TRBJ2-3; V: TRBV2; D: .; CDR3: CASSGGEVDTQYF; DNA: TGTGCCAGCAGTGGGGGGGAGGTAGATACGCAGTATTTT
length: 13; size: .; J: TRBJ1-1; V: TRBV6-1; D: .; CDR3: CASSEGPTLGAFF; DNA: TGTGCCAGCAGCGAAGGGCCTACATTGGGAGCTTTCTTT
length: 15; size: .; J: TRBJ1-3; V: TRBV27; D: .; CDR3: CASSDLGAGGNTIYF; DNA: TGTGCCAGCAGTGACCTGGGGGCAGGGGGAAACACCATATATTTT
length: 13; size: .; J: TRBJ2-7; V: TRBV7-7; D: .; CDR3: CASSLAVDYEQYF; DNA: TGTGCTAGCAGCTTAGCGGTGGACTACGAGCAGTACTTC
length: 16; size: .; J: TRBJ2-2; V: TRBV6-6; D: .; CDR3: CASSYIGVRITGELFF; DNA: TGTGCCAGCAGTTACATAGGGGTGCGGATCACCGGGGAGCTGTTTTTT
length: 14; size: .; J: TRBJ2-7; V: TRBV5-1; D: TRBD1; CDR3: CASSLGQGTDEQYF; DNA: TGCGCCAGCAGCTTGGGACAGGGGACAGATGAGCAGTACTTC
length: 16; size: .; J: TRBJ1-1; V: TRBV6-5; D: .; CDR3: CASSYTAGEGVTEAFF; DNA: TGTGCCAGCAGTTACACGGCAGGGGAAGGAGTCACTGAAGCTTTCTTT
length: 15; size: many; J: TRBJ2-3; V: TRBV6-4; D: TRBD1; CDR3: CASSDSGQGADTQYF; DNA: TGTGCCAGCAGTGACTCGGGACAGGGGGCAGATACGCAGTATTTT
length: 16; size: .; J: TRBJ1-1; V: TRBV6-6; D: TRBD1; CDR3: CASQVTPTGGNTEAFF; DNA: TGTGCCAGCCAGGTAACTCCGACAGGGGGGAACACTGAAGCTTTCTTT
length: 13; size: .; J: TRBJ2-5; V: TRBV4-1; D: .; CDR3: CASSQGLLETQYF; DNA: TGCGCCAGCAGCCAAGGTCTCTTAGAGACCCAGTACTTC
length: 14; size: .; J: TRBJ2-1; V: TRBV19; D: .; CDR3: CASSITDTYNEQFF; DNA: TGTGCCAGTAGTATCACTGATACCTACAATGAGCAGTTCTTC
length: 15; size: .; J: TRBJ2-5; V: TRBV19; D: TRBD1; CDR3: CASSIGTRGPETQYF; DNA: TGTGCCAGTAGTATAGGCACCAGGGGGCCTGAGACCCAGTACTTC
length: 14; size: .; J: TRBJ2-7; V: TRBV7-2; D: .; CDR3: CASSFRDFSYEQYF; DNA: TGTGCCAGCAGCTTCCGGGACTTCTCCTACGAGCAGTACTTC
length: 16; size: .; J: TRBJ2-4; V: TRBV28; D: .; CDR3: CASSFGGFQAKNIQYF; DNA: TGTGCCAGCAGTTTTGGGGGGTTCCAAGCCAAAAACATTCAGTACTTC
length: 16; size: .; J: TRBJ2-7; V: TRBV7-2; D: TRBD1; CDR3: CASSLSGTGPSYEQYF; DNA: TGTGCCAGCAGCTTATCGGGGACAGGTCCCTCCTACGAGCAGTACTTC
length: 12; size: .; J: TRBJ1-1; V: TRBV19; D: .; CDR3: CASSTPTASAFF; DNA: TGTGCCAGTAGTACCCCGACTGCGAGCGCTTTCTTT
length: 13; size: .; J: TRBJ1-1; V: TRBV5-1; D: .; CDR3: CASSRGSNTEAFF; DNA: TGCGCCAGCAGCCGCGGGAGTAACACTGAAGCTTTCTTT
length: 18; size: .; J: TRBJ2-4; V: TRBV7-2; D: TRBD2; CDR3: CASSLGLAEILAKNIQYF; DNA: TGTGCCAGCAGCCTGGGACTAGCGGAAATACTAGCCAAAAACATTCAGTACTTC
length: 16; size: .; J: TRBJ2-5; V: TRBV19; D: TRBD1; CDR3: CASSIVGTGVRETQYF; DNA: TGTGCCAGTAGTATAGTCGGGACAGGGGTCCGGGAGACCCAGTACTTC
length: 14; size: .; J: TRBJ2-3; V: TRBV15; D: .; CDR3: CATSRSGSTDTQYF; DNA: TGTGCCACCAGCAGGTCAGGATCCACAGATACGCAGTATTTT
length: 11; size: .; J: TRBJ1-2; V: TRBV20-1; D: .; CDR3: CSAFGMGGYTF; DNA: TGCAGTGCTTTTGGGATGGGTGGCTACACCTTC
length: 15; size: .; J: TRBJ1-1; V: TRBV5-4; D: TRBD1; CDR3: CASSPTGGPNTEAFF; DNA: TGTGCCAGCAGCCCGACAGGGGGACCTAACACTGAAGCTTTCTTT
length: 15; size: .; J: TRBJ1-5; V: TRBV28; D: TRBD1; CDR3: CASSTPTGGGQPQHF; DNA: TGTGCCAGCAGTACCCCGACAGGGGGGGGTCAGCCCCAGCATTTT
length: 17; size: once; J: TRBJ1-2; V: TRBV4-2; D: .; CDR3: CASSQVDKGRDNYGYTF; DNA: TGTGCCAGCAGCCAAGTGGATAAGGGCAGGGATAACTATGGCTACACCTTC
length: 14; size: .; J: TRBJ1-5; V: TRBV6-5; D: .; CDR3: CASRPLGGAQPQHF; DNA: TGTGCCAGCAGACCCCTGGGAGGGGCTCAGCCCCAGCATTTT
length: 16; size: .; J: TRBJ1-2; V: TRBV7-8; D: TRBD1; CDR3: CASSPNPGQGNYGYTF; DNA: TGTGCCAGCAGCCCGAACCCGGGACAGGGGAACTATGGCTACACCTTC
length: 15; size: .; J: TRBJ2-7; V: TRBV7-2; D: TRBD2; CDR3: CASSPRLAGTYEQYF; DNA: TGTGCCAGCAGCCCCAGACTAGCGGGGACCTACGAGCAGTACTTC
length: 14; size: .; J: TRBJ2-7; V: TRBV18; D: .; CDR3: CASSRGALSYEQYF; DNA: TGTGCCAGCTCACGGGGGGCCCTCTCCTACGAGCAGTACTTC
length: 16; size: once; J: TRBJ1-5; V: TRBV5-8; D: .; CDR3: CASSLWVDRGNQPQHF; DNA: TGTGCCAGCAGCTTGTGGGTAGATCGGGGCAATCAGCCCCAGCATTTT
length: 15; size: once; J: TRBJ1-2; V: TRBV4-1; D: TRBD1; CDR3: CASSHRTGANYGYTF; DNA: TGCGCCAGCAGCCATCGGACAGGTGCTAACTATGGCTACACCTTC
length: 11; size: .; J: TRBJ2-7; V: TRBV5-1; D: .; CDR3: CASSFIGVEYF; DNA: TGCGCCAGCAGCTTTATCGGAGTTGAGTACTTC
length: 16; size: .; J: TRBJ1-1; V: TRBV4-2; D: .; CDR3: CASSPELGPPNTEAFF; DNA: TGTGCCAGCAGCCCGGAGCTTGGACCCCCTAACACTGAAGCTTTCTTT
length: 13; size: .; J: TRBJ1-1; V: TRBV9; D: .; CDR3: CASSVTGSDKAFF; DNA: TGTGCCAGCAGCGTTACAGGGTCCGATAAAGCTTTCTTT
length: 12; size: once; J: TRBJ2-7; V: TRBV6-2/TRBV6-3; D: .; CDR3: CASSLRGYEQYF; DNA: TGTGCCAGCAGTTTACGGGGTTACGAGCAGTACTTC
length: 15; size: .; J: TRBJ2-1; V: TRBV4-1; D: TRBD2; CDR3: CASSQGSAGRVAQFF; DNA: TGCGCCAGCAGCCAAGGATCTGCGGGGAGGGTTGCGCAGTTCTTC
length: 15; size: .; J: TRBJ1-1; V: TRBV27; D: .; CDR3: CASSLRRRENTEAFF; DNA: TGTGCCAGCAGTTTGAGGCGGAGGGAGAACACTGAAGCTTTCTTT